A selection of T cell receptor beta chains follows, all from one sample in a study of blood T cell repertoires in COVID-19. Profiling relied on immunoSEQ multiplex PCR, and the TCRdb table lists in-frame clones only, not all of them. The sample lists 150,000 to 200,000 clones; roughly 90% were seen once. Sequencing used PBMCs or T cells enriched from blood (not recorded which). The receptors were gathered from a woman aged 50 to 65 who had recovered from COVID-19. CDR3s include the opening cysteine and the closing phenylalanine or tryptophan. D genes are given only for firm matches. Rows give clone size only sometimes, using once, few, many, or a class for an expanded clone.

J,V,D,size,CDR3,DNA
TRBJ1-4,TRBV6-5,TRBD1,.,CASSPGSDRGKLFF,TGTGCCAGCAGTCCCGGGTCGGACAGGGGTAAACTGTTTTTT
TRBJ1-1,TRBV6-5,.,.,CASRQGDTEAFF,TGTGCCAGCAGACAGGGTGACACTGAAGCTTTCTTT
TRBJ1-5,TRBV18,TRBD1,few,CASSPAGGSPQHF,TGTGCCAGCTCACCGGCAGGGGGAAGTCCCCAGCATTTT
TRBJ2-2,TRBV5-1,.,.,CASSLGGLGDSGTGELFF,TGCGCCAGCAGCTTGGGAGGGCTTGGGGACAGCGGGACCGGGGAGCTGTTTTTT
TRBJ1-6,TRBV12-3/TRBV12-4,.,.,CASSLTENSPLHF,TGTGCCAGCAGTTTGACAGAAAATTCACCCCTCCACTTT
TRBJ1-2,TRBV6-5,.,.,CASSPTRSSYGYTF,TGTGCCAGCAGCCCAACTCGCTCTAGCTATGGCTACACCTTC
TRBJ2-5,TRBV4-2,TRBD2,.,CASSQVYKGVAGIQETQYF,TGTGCCAGCAGCCAAGTATATAAGGGGGTAGCGGGGATCCAAGAGACCCAGTACTTC
TRBJ2-3,TRBV7-9,.,.,CASSPSQFTDTQYF,TGTGCCAGCAGCCCCTCGCAGTTCACAGATACGCAGTATTTT
TRBJ1-1,TRBV6-2/TRBV6-3,.,.,CASSYGIPGGTEAFF,TGTGCCAGCAGTTACGGAATCCCCGGCGGGACTGAAGCTTTCTTT
TRBJ1-4,TRBV19,.,.,CASSATGWGEKLFF,TGTGCCAGTAGTGCTACAGGGTGGGGTGAAAAACTGTTTTTT
TRBJ1-5,TRBV19,TRBD1,once,CASSQTPGTAFNQPQHF,TGTGCCAGTAGTCAGACACCCGGGACAGCCTTCAATCAGCCCCAGCATTTT
TRBJ1-6,TRBV7-9,.,.,CASSGARVSNSPLHF,TGTGCCAGCAGCGGGGCCCGGGTCTCTAATTCACCCCTCCACTTT
TRBJ2-2,TRBV9,.,once,CASSVGGTLLNGELFF,TGTGCCAGCAGCGTAGGCGGGACTCTCCTTAACGGGGAGCTGTTTTTT
TRBJ2-4,TRBV4-1,TRBD1,.,CASSQEGGYAKNIQYF,TGCGCCAGCAGCCAAGAAGGGGGCTATGCCAAAAACATTCAGTACTTC
TRBJ1-2,TRBV5-5,.,.,CASSPGLDYGYTF,TGTGCCAGCAGCCCGGGACTGGACTATGGCTACACCTTC
TRBJ2-7,TRBV9,TRBD2,.,CASSGTSGGAGEQYF,TGTGCCAGCAGTGGGACTAGCGGGGGGGCCGGCGAGCAGTACTTC
TRBJ2-1,TRBV5-1,.,many,CASRSGGPDNEQFF,TGCGCCAGCAGGTCAGGAGGGCCCGACAATGAGCAGTTCTTC
TRBJ1-6,TRBV29-1,TRBD1,.,CSVGTGSRNSPLHF,TGCAGCGTTGGGACAGGGTCTAGGAATTCACCCCTCCACTTT
TRBJ2-1,TRBV27,TRBD2,.,CASLRLAGLFNEQFF,TGTGCCAGCCTTCGCTTAGCGGGGTTGTTCAATGAGCAGTTCTTC
TRBJ2-3,TRBV3-1/TRBV3-2,TRBD2,.,CASSQLAGGRDTQYF,TGTGCCAGCAGCCAATTAGCGGGGGGCCGAGATACGCAGTATTTT
TRBJ1-4,TRBV19,.,.,CASSLPQGANEKLFF,TGTGCCAGTAGTCTCCCACAGGGCGCTAATGAAAAACTGTTTTTT
TRBJ2-3,TRBV7-9,TRBD2,.,CASSWSGGGSDTQYF,TGTGCCAGCAGCTGGAGCGGGGGGGGGTCAGATACGCAGTATTTT
TRBJ2-1,TRBV6-5,TRBD1,.,CATETGGYNEQFF,TGTGCCACCGAGACAGGGGGTTACAATGAGCAGTTCTTC
TRBJ1-1,TRBV6-5,.,.,CASSLYWNTEAFF,TGTGCCAGCAGCCTCTATTGGAACACTGAAGCTTTCTTT
TRBJ2-1,TRBV18,TRBD1,.,CASSPSVTGGGYEQFF,TGTGCCAGCTCACCATCGGTTACAGGGGGCGGTTATGAGCAGTTCTTC
TRBJ2-7,TRBV7-9,.,.,CASSPRTVNEQYF,TGTGCCAGCAGCCCTCGGACAGTTAACGAGCAGTACTTC
TRBJ2-3,TRBV3-1/TRBV3-2,.,.,CASSQEGGTQYF,TGTGCCAGCAGCCAAGAGGGAGGTACGCAGTATTTT
TRBJ1-2,TRBV3-1/TRBV3-2,.,.,CASSREGVYGYTF,TGTGCCAGCAGCCGTGAGGGAGTATATGGCTACACCTTC
TRBJ2-1,TRBV6-4,TRBD2,once,CASRRASGAYNEQFF,TGTGCCAGCCGCCGGGCTAGCGGGGCTTACAATGAGCAGTTCTTC
TRBJ1-1,TRBV5-4,.,.,CASSLEQANTEAFF,TGTGCCAGCAGCTTGGAACAGGCGAACACTGAAGCTTTCTTT
TRBJ1-2,TRBV6-2/TRBV6-3,TRBD1,.,CASSYRGQGILGYTF,TGTGCCAGCAGTTACCGAGGACAGGGAATTTTGGGCTACACCTTC
TRBJ1-4,TRBV6-5,.,.,CASSLTGNEKLFF,TGTGCCAGCAGTTTGACGGGGAATGAAAAACTGTTTTTT
TRBJ1-5,TRBV7-9,.,.,CASRIGSQPQHF,TGTGCCAGCAGAATCGGGAGTCAGCCCCAGCATTTT
TRBJ1-1,TRBV6-5,.,.,CASSPPWGGTEAFF,TGTGCCAGCAGCCCACCCTGGGGGGGCACTGAAGCTTTCTTT
TRBJ2-1,TRBV7-7,.,.,CASSLDRGSYNEQFF,TGTGCTAGCAGCTTAGACCGGGGCTCCTACAATGAGCAGTTCTTC
TRBJ2-1,TRBV5-1,TRBD2,.,CASSRTTSGGLQFF,TGCGCCAGCAGCCGAACGACTAGCGGGGGCCTGCAGTTCTTC
TRBJ1-6,TRBV7-8,TRBD1,.,CASSVSRGRDSPLHF,TGTGCCAGCAGCGTGTCCAGGGGGCGAGATTCACCCCTCCACTTT
TRBJ2-3,TRBV9,.,.,CASSPAGRGRTDTQYF,TGTGCCAGCAGCCCGGCCGGGCGGGGCCGCACAGATACGCAGTATTTT
TRBJ1-1,TRBV3-1/TRBV3-2,.,.,CASSQTTRGSEAFF,TGTGCCAGCAGCCAAACGACAAGAGGGTCCGAAGCTTTCTTT
TRBJ2-5,TRBV24-1,.,.,CATSDFSRGQETQYF,TGTGCCACCAGTGATTTTTCCAGGGGCCAAGAGACCCAGTACTTC
TRBJ1-4,TRBV18,.,.,CASSPPGVSSEKLFF,TGTGCCAGCTCACCACCAGGAGTTTCCAGCGAAAAACTGTTTTTT
TRBJ1-1,TRBV11-3,TRBD1,.,CASSPGTGATEAFF,TGTGCCAGCAGCCCAGGGACAGGGGCCACTGAAGCTTTCTTT
TRBJ2-5,TRBV5-8,TRBD2,few,CASSPGTSGAEQETQYF,TGTGCCAGCAGCCCCGGGACTAGCGGGGCCGAGCAAGAGACCCAGTACTTC
TRBJ2-3,TRBV2,TRBD1,.,CASKGQGLSTDTQYF,TGTGCCAGCAAAGGACAGGGATTGAGCACAGATACGCAGTATTTT
TRBJ1-2,TRBV2,.,.,CASNDKRLTNYGYTF,TGTGCCAGCAATGACAAGAGGCTAACTAACTATGGCTACACCTTC
TRBJ1-2,TRBV7-2,.,.,CASSQKTGKDYGYTF,TGTGCCAGCAGCCAGAAAACAGGGAAGGACTATGGCTACACCTTC
TRBJ1-1,TRBV7-9,.,.,CASSSTVNTEAFF,TGTGCCAGCAGCTCGACAGTGAACACTGAAGCTTTCTTT
TRBJ1-2,TRBV6-4,TRBD1,.,CASSATGGATRRGYTF,TGTGCCAGCAGTGCTACAGGGGGCGCAACCAGGCGGGGCTACACCTTC
TRBJ2-7,TRBV7-8,TRBD1,.,CASSLAGDRGYEQYF,TGTGCCAGCAGCTTAGCGGGGGACAGGGGTTACGAGCAGTACTTC
TRBJ1-5,TRBV27,TRBD1,.,CASSLWGGQGVDQPQHF,TGTGCCAGCAGTTTATGGGGAGGACAGGGAGTGGATCAGCCCCAGCATTTT
TRBJ1-6,TRBV18,.,.,CASSPQDSGGNSPLHF,TGTGCCAGCTCACCTCAAGACAGCGGGGGAAATTCACCCCTCCACTTT